This T cell receptor (beta chain) was captured by sequencing in a study of blood T cell repertoires in COVID-19. Study at large: Two negative PCRs, clearance, or symptom resolution characterized the recovered Cohort 3 donors.

As originally analysed: Estimation of nucleated cell counts was performed using reference gene primer amplification. Profiling relied on immunoSEQ multiplex PCR, and the TCRdb table lists in-frame clones only, not all of them. D and trimming come from the DNA, and the V and J calls and clone size come from that table. The profile covers fewer than 250,000 clones, with around 90% appearing a single time and roughly 7.2% taken by the ten largest. The CDR3 totals 15 residues. In germline, CDR1 is SGHAT, CDR2 FQNNGV. The junction had 4 bases not matched to a gene; V was cut back by 0 bases and J by 6 bases.

The receptor's source is a man in his thirties or forties in a cohort exposed to, infected with or recovered from COVID-19 (not recorded which). The chain employs TRBV11-2 and TRBJ1-2; 10 bases are shared with TRBD1. The sample consisted of PBMCs or T cells enriched from blood (not recorded which). The CDR3 loop is CASSLEGQGEHGYTF. The CDR3 DNA sequence: TGTGCCAGCAGCTTAGAAGGACAGGGGGAGCATGGCTACACCTTC.